The present T cell receptor beta chain was sequenced within a study of shared clonotypes between healthy human individuals (dated by TCRdb to 2019 to 2021). About the study as a whole: The cohort included three men and a couple of women between 18 and 49 years of age. For each donor, CD4 naive and CD4 memory were each given three plates, CD8 naive was given two plates, and CD8 memory was given one plate. The study deeply sequenced blood TCR repertoires of five healthy adults to estimate repertoire size and the extent of clonotype sharing between individuals. To increase sequencing depth and limit assay-specific biases, different laboratories used diverse techniques to prepare libraries and sequence TCR repertoires. Each donor's leukapheresis produced roughly between roughly 0.94 and 9.5 billion PBMCs.

A remark on this clone: Its cognate antigen has yet to be identified. No base-level quality is on record; no much larger clone is a single base apart.

V was cut back by 5 bases and J by 3 bases, leaving a gap of 17 bases between them. Sequences MDHEN (CDR1) and SYDVKM (CDR2) are obtained from the germline V gene. There are 15 amino acids in the CDR3, from cysteine to phenylalanine inclusive. Of the read, only the CDR3 DNA is kept; its 45 bases are in frame from base 1. Using the deep immunoSEQ assay, multiplex PCR amplified TCR CDR3 regions from genomic DNA. Extracted genomic DNA from each cell subset was distributed evenly across all wells of several immunoSEQ 96-well plates, and each plate was treated as a replicate. For sorted subsets, each replicate PCR was loaded with roughly 190 ng genomic DNA, equivalent to 30,000 or so T cell genomes. Purified libraries were measured with a Qubit 3.0 fluorometer, size-checked on a Bioanalyzer 2100, and measured again with the KAPA Library Quantification kit. Each immunoSEQ 96-well plate was sequenced on its own single-read 150-cycle Illumina NextSeq 550 flow cell. Processing in the source paper ran as follows. Because the immunoSEQ output included only junctional sequences and no quality scores, the filtering could not be the same as the filtering used for full-length reads. Sequences were annotated with PyIR, a Python wrapper for IgBLAST v1.9, and V/J genes and CDR3 were assigned using IMGT germline references. Reads were filtered out if the reads had weak V/J assignments (E-value above 1e-6), no CDR3, stop codons, out-of-frame junctions, or ambiguous translated residues. V3J clonotypes were defined as sequences sharing an identical inferred V gene, J gene, and CDR3 amino acid sequence. The percentage overlap between two repertoires was calculated by dividing the number of shared unique clonotypes by the size of the smaller repertoire. Richness of each repertoire was evaluated using RTK rarefaction, the Chao1 estimator, and Recon v2.1 estimates of unobserved clonotypes. Generation probabilities were computed with OLGA for all TCRbeta clonotypes obtained by the gDNA method from four donors. TCRdb provides this immuneACCESS table in a form limited to in-frame rearrangements. Some clones are lacking; in checked studies, under half of them reflect an unresolved V gene, and why the rest are absent is not known. V and J calls and clone size follow that table, whereas D and trimming were derived from the DNA. Present in this sample are 2 million to 3 million clones, over 85% of which were seen just once. Approximately 0.36% of the sample belongs to the ten largest clones.

The donors were healthy, HIV-negative adults who had no recently reported acute infections or vaccinations. All donors were Caucasian adults living in Nashville, Tennessee, USA. Magnetic negative selection was used to enrich CD4+ T cells, after which naive cells were positively selected on CD45RA and the negative fraction became the memory subset. After blood collection by leukapheresis, PBMCs were isolated using Ficoll-Histopaque density gradient centrifugation and then cryopreserved in the vapor phase of liquid nitrogen. Analytical flow cytometry was used to check the purity and quantity of every magnetically sorted T cell population. Genomic DNA was isolated from each sorted fraction and quantified by UV absorbance on a Nanodrop 2000c. Points the paper makes about the study in general: Because the study included a small number of donors, the genetic and exposure-history diversity represented was limited. Pairwise subsampling indicated that sequencing depth was expected to affect the degree of clonotype sharing among donors. Rarefaction of sorted-subset datasets indicated incomplete sequencing despite the large sequencing depth. Sampling was limited to blood, and TCR repertoires in tissue likely differ from TCR repertoires in blood. About 4.5% of naive CD4, roughly 3.6% of naive CD8, roughly 2.4% of memory CD4, and around 0.4% of memory CD8 clonotypes were shared across several donors. Higher generation probabilities were observed for clonotypes shared by all four sorted-subset donors than for non-shared clonotypes. Larger estimated clonotype richness was generally found for naive subsets than for memory subsets.

The sequence came from a man aged 18 to 29 in good health. Some clones in this sample may be carry-over from other donors' samples. Material: naive CD4+ T cells from PBMCs. What this sample's cell subset or site label stands for: CD45RA+ positively selected. The chain couples TRBV28 to TRBJ2-7; 6 matching bases give a weak D call of TRBD2. The CDR3 region has the sequence CASSPPGTQIYEQYF. The DNA sequence is TGTGCCAGCAGTCCCCCCGGGACTCAAATCTACGAGCAGTACTTC.